The present TCR beta chain was sequenced within a study of spatial heterogeneity in lung cancer. Whole-study context: More than eight raw reads, on average, carried each unique TCR and UMI combination.

The time point denotes: sample taken at primary tumor resection. Unsorted tumor, nontumor lung tissue or cryopreserved PBMC supplied the whole RNA. TCRdb re-analysed the 5' RACE reads in MiXCR, keeping a single row per CDR3 protein. The top ten hold 35% to 55% of the sample, which has some 41,000 distinct CDR3 sequences, around 7.1% seen once. This clonotype was found many times. Germline V gives CDR1 SGHRS, CDR2 YFSETQ. Trimming stripped 2 bases from V and 0 bases from J, with 12 bases between. This CDR3 is 16 amino acids long. The rearrangement joins TRBV5-1 to TRBJ2-1; D unclear. Sequenced material: PBMCs, taken at surgery. The receptor was derived from a female donor with early-stage non-small cell lung cancer. The DNA for the CDR3 is TGCGCCAGCAGCTTTAACAGCTGGAGCTCCTACAATGAGCAGTTCTTC. Amino acids: CASSFNSWSSYNEQFF.